This T cell receptor beta chain was recorded in a study of breast tumors, draining lymph nodes, adjacent tissues. The study's findings and limits: Luminal-like breast cancer showed significantly greater tumor-nontumor repertoire similarity than basal-like breast cancer did. The lymph node origin of tumor T cells was framed as consistent with a hypothesis, not demonstrated. The data were judged consistent with most tumor T cells coming from lymph node and expanding in tumor. Compared with lymph nodes, tumors were less diverse; compared with nontumor tissue, more.

Breast cancer patients provided tissue from their axillary draining lymph nodes. One entry per CDR3 protein results from TCRdb running MiXCR on the multiplex PCR reads. Of fewer than 200,000 distinct CDR3 sequences detected, approximately 33% appear once; the ten largest clones hold around 4.1%. As concerns this clonotype: What it binds is unknown.

V shed 8 bases, J shed 5 bases, and the junction held 10 bases outside the gene matches. CDR1 is SQVTM and CDR2 is ANQGSEA in the germline V gene. This CDR3 has 14 residues. The source is a female donor with breast cancer. Some clones in this sample may be carry-over from other donors' samples. The J gene is TRBJ1-2, the V gene TRBV29-1; 11 bases map to TRBD1. The sample comprised axillary lymph node tissue. The CDR3 DNA sequence: TGCAGCCCGGGACAGGGGGACAGCCTATATGGCTACACCTTC. Amino acids: CSPGQGDSLYGYTF.